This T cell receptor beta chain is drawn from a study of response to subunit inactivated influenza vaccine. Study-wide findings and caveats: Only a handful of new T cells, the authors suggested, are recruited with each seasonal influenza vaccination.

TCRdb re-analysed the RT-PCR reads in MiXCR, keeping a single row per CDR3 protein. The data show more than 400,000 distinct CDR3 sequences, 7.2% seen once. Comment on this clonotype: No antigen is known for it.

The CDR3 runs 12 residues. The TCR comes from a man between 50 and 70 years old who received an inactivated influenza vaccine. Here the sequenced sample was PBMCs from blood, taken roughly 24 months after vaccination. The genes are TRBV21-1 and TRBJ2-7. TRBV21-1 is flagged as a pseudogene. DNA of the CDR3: TGTGCCAGCAGCAAGTCGGTAGACGAGCAGTACTTC. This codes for CASSKSVDEQYF.